Listed below are T cell receptor beta chains from one sample, sequenced in a study of shared clonotypes between healthy human individuals. Here immunoSEQ multiplex PCR was the method, and the copy in TCRdb shows in-frame clones only, minus some. The sample lists under 1 million clones; approximately 97% were seen once. Sequences were obtained from naive CD8+ T cells sorted from blood. These receptors came from a man aged 25 to 40 in good health. Each CDR3 is given with its conserved first and last residue. D genes are given only for firm matches. Expanded clones are given a class, and other clones once, few, many or no size at all.

len: 14
j_gene: TRBJ2-7
abundance: NA
v_gene: TRBV27
d_gene: NA
CDR3nt: TGTGCCAGCAGTTTCTCGATCGGATCCTACGAGCAGTACTTC
CDR3aa: CASSFSIGSYEQYF

len: 18
j_gene: TRBJ1-2
abundance: NA
v_gene: TRBV5-6
d_gene: NA
CDR3nt: TGTGCCAGCAGGGAAGGCCCGGGACCCATCACTACCTCCTATGGCTACACCTTC
CDR3aa: CASREGPGPITTSYGYTF

len: 16
j_gene: TRBJ1-4
abundance: NA
v_gene: TRBV7-6
d_gene: NA
CDR3nt: TGTGCCAGCAGCCCGGCGAGGGGGTGGGAAAGTGAAAAACTGTTTTTT
CDR3aa: CASSPARGWESEKLFF

len: 16
j_gene: TRBJ2-1
abundance: NA
v_gene: TRBV6-6
d_gene: NA
CDR3nt: TGTGCCAGCAGTTACCGTCACCCGCAACCCTACAATGAGCAGTTCTTC
CDR3aa: CASSYRHPQPYNEQFF

len: 15
j_gene: TRBJ2-7
abundance: NA
v_gene: TRBV28
d_gene: TRBD2
CDR3nt: TGTGCCAGCAGTTTATTGAACCTAGCGGTCTACGAGCAGTACTTC
CDR3aa: CASSLLNLAVYEQYF

len: 13
j_gene: TRBJ2-3
abundance: NA
v_gene: TRBV7-7
d_gene: NA
CDR3nt: TGTGCTAGCAGCTTGGTTTGGGGAGATACGCAGTATTTT
CDR3aa: CASSLVWGDTQYF

len: 15
j_gene: TRBJ2-7
abundance: NA
v_gene: TRBV5-1
d_gene: TRBD2
CDR3nt: TGCGCCAGCAGCTTAGCGACTAGCGAGCTTGACGAGCAGTACTTC
CDR3aa: CASSLATSELDEQYF

len: 14
j_gene: TRBJ2-7
abundance: NA
v_gene: TRBV5-1
d_gene: NA
CDR3nt: TGCGCCAGCAGCTTGTTAATCGAGGCGAGCGAGCAGTACTTC
CDR3aa: CASSLLIEASEQYF

len: 12
j_gene: TRBJ2-7
abundance: once
v_gene: TRBV6-5
d_gene: NA
CDR3nt: TGTGCCAGCAGTAATCAGGGTTACGAGCAGTACTTC
CDR3aa: CASSNQGYEQYF

len: 16
j_gene: TRBJ2-1
abundance: NA
v_gene: TRBV7-9
d_gene: NA
CDR3nt: TGTGCCAGCAGCGTTATACGGGACGGTTACATAGAGGAGCAGTTCTTC
CDR3aa: CASSVIRDGYIEEQFF

len: 14
j_gene: TRBJ1-3
abundance: NA
v_gene: TRBV19
d_gene: NA
CDR3nt: TGTGCCAGTAGTAAAGAACACTCTGGAAACACCATATATTTT
CDR3aa: CASSKEHSGNTIYF

len: 12
j_gene: TRBJ2-7
abundance: NA
v_gene: TRBV7-9
d_gene: NA
CDR3nt: TGTGCCAGCAGACGCACAAATTACGAGCAGTACTTC
CDR3aa: CASRRTNYEQYF

len: 18
j_gene: TRBJ2-1
abundance: NA
v_gene: TRBV28
d_gene: NA
CDR3nt: TGTGCCAGCAGTCCCTGGGTTATGGAGGGTGGCACCTACAATGAGCAGTTCTTC
CDR3aa: CASSPWVMEGGTYNEQFF

len: 15
j_gene: TRBJ2-1
abundance: NA
v_gene: TRBV7-9
d_gene: TRBD2
CDR3nt: TGTGCCAGCAGCTCGACTAGCCGGTACCGCAATGAGCAGTTCTTC
CDR3aa: CASSSTSRYRNEQFF

len: 15
j_gene: TRBJ1-4
abundance: NA
v_gene: TRBV28
d_gene: TRBD1
CDR3nt: TGTGCCAGCAGTTTGGGACAGGGGGATAATGAAAAACTGTTTTTT
CDR3aa: CASSLGQGDNEKLFF

len: 11
j_gene: TRBJ1-2
abundance: NA
v_gene: TRBV27
d_gene: NA
CDR3nt: TGTGCCAGCAGGGACGGGGCTGCCTACACCTTC
CDR3aa: CASRDGAAYTF

len: 15
j_gene: TRBJ1-2
abundance: few
v_gene: TRBV5-3
d_gene: TRBD1
CDR3nt: TGTGCCAGAAGCTACAAAAGGACGGGACAGAATGGCTACACCTTC
CDR3aa: CARSYKRTGQNGYTF